What follows are 2 T cell receptor beta chains derived from one specimen sequenced in a study of early T cells in non-severe SARS-CoV-2 infection (dated by TCRdb to 2020 to 2023). The library was built by means of 5' RACE. The run used a NextSeq 500. TCRdb reworked the public reads: Q25 trimming with fastp, MiXCR clone assembly, productive beta chains retained. Under each unique CDR3 protein, matching rows form one entry showing the most common genes and DNA. Counted in this sample were about 35,000 distinct CDR3 sequences; 5.5% to 7.5% of them appeared once. The ten largest clones take up approximately 7.6% of the sample. Material: whole blood. The receptor source for this set is an adult who was a healthcare worker with PCR-confirmed SARS-CoV-2 infection or an uninfected control (not recorded which).

As DNA, the CDR3 is TGTGCCAGCTCACCGGACAGGGGGCAAAACATTCAGTACTTC. It translates to CASSPDRGQNIQYF. The chain combines TRBV18 with TRBJ2-4; 11 bases map to TRBD1. The CDR3 covers 14 residues. In germline, CDR1 is KGHSH, CDR2 LQKENI. V was pared by 3 bases and J by 5 bases, with 0 bases of the junction left unmatched.

This clonotype has ten or more counts. The chain recombines TRBV3-1 with TRBJ1-3; D call uncertain. The CDR3 runs to 15 residues. Trimming pared 1 base from V and 0 bases from J, leaving 7 bases between. Germline CDR1 LGHDT, CDR2 YNNKEL (reference sequence). The CDR3, as DNA: TGTGCCAGCAGCCAAGGTGGTTTCTCTGGAAACACCATATATTTT. It is translated as CASSQGGFSGNTIYF.